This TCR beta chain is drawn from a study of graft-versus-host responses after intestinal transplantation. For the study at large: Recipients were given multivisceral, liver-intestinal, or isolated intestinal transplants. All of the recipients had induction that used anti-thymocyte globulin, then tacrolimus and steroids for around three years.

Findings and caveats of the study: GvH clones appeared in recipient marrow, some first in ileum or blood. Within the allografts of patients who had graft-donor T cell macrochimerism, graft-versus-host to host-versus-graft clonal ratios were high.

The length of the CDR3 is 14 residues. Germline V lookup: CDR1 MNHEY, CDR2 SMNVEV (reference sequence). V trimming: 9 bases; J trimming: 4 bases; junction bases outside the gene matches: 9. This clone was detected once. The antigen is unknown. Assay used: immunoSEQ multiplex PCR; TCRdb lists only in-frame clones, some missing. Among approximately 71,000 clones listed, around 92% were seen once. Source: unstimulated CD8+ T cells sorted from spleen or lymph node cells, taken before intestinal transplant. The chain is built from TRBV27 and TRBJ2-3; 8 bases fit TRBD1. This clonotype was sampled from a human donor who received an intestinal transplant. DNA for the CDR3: TGTGCCAGTTCGAGGACAGGGTTTTCAGATACGCAGTATTTT. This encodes CASSRTGFSDTQYF.